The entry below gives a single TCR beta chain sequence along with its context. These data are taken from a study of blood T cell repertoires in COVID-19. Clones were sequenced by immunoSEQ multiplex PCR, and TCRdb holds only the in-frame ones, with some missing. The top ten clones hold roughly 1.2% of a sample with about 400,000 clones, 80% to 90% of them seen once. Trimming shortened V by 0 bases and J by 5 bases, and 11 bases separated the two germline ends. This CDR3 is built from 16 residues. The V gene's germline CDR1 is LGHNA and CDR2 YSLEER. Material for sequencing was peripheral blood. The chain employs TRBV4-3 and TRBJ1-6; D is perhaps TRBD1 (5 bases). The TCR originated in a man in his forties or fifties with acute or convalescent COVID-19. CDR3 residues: CASSQDVAGHNSPLHF. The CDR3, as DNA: TGCGCCAGCAGCCAAGATGTTGCAGGGCATAATTCACCCCTCCACTTT.